The TCR beta chain under discussion was sequenced for a study of blood T cell repertoires in COVID-19. The overall study: The United States, Italy and Spain were the sources of the acute and convalescent COVID-19 samples. The analysed material was cDNA or gDNA that came from T cells, B-cell-depleted T cells, or PBMCs.

The authors' processing: Quantification of nucleated cells was approximated via reference gene primer amplification. This table comes from immunoSEQ multiplex PCR, and its TCRdb copy is limited to in-frame clones, with some not included. The D gene and trimming were derived from the DNA, and the V and J assignments and clone size from that table. The sample has 200,000 to 250,000 clones, about 81% seen once. Trimming took 3 bases from V and 0 from J; bases not matched to a gene: 5. The CDR3 is made up of 17 amino acids. Germline V gives CDR1 LNHNV, CDR2 YYDKDF (reference sequence). Seattle patients were enrolled during active infection and followed longitudinally.

The receptor was derived from a woman in her 70s with COVID-19, enrolled during active disease. V gene TRBV15 combines with J gene TRBJ2-5; 12 bases fit TRBD2. The sequenced sample was peripheral blood. CDR3 amino acids: CATSSRLAGAYQETQYF. For the CDR3, the DNA is TGTGCCACCAGCAGTCGACTAGCGGGAGCTTACCAAGAGACCCAGTACTTC.